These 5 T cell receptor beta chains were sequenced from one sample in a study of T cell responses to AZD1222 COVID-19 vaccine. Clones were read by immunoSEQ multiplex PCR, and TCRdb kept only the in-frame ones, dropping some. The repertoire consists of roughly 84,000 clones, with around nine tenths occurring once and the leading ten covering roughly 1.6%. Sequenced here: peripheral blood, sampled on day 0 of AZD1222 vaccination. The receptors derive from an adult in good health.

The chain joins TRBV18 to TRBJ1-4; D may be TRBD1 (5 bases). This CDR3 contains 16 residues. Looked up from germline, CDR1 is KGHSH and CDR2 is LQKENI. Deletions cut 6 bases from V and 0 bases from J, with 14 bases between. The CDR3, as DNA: TGTGCCAGCTCGCCAGCCCCCAGGGCAACTAATGAAAAACTGTTTTTT. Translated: CASSPAPRATNEKLFF.

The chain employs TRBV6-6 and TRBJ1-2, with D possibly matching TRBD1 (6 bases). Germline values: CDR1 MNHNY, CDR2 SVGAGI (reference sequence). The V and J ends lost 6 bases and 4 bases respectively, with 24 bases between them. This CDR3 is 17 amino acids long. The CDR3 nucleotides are TGTGCCAGCAGCCGAGACAGGATCTCGGGTCTCCTCTATGGCTACACCTTC. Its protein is CASSRDRISGLLYGYTF.

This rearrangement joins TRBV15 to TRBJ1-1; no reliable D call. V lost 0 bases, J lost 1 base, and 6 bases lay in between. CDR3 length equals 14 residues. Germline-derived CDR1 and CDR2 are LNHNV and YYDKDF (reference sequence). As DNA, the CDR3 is TGTGCCACCAGCAGAGATCGGCAGAACACTGAAGCTTTCTTT. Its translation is CATSRDRQNTEAFF.

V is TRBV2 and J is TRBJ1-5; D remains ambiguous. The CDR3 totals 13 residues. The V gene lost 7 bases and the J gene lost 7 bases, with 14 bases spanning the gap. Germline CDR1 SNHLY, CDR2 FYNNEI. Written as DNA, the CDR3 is TGTGCCAGCAAGAGGGATCCATACCAGCCCCAGCATTTT. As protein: CASKRDPYQPQHF.

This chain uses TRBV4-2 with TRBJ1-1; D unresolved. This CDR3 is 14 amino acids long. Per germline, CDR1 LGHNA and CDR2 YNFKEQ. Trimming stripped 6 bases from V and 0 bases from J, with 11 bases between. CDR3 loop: CASSYIPLNTEAFF. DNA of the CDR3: TGTGCCAGCAGTTATATTCCCCTGAACACTGAAGCTTTCTTT.